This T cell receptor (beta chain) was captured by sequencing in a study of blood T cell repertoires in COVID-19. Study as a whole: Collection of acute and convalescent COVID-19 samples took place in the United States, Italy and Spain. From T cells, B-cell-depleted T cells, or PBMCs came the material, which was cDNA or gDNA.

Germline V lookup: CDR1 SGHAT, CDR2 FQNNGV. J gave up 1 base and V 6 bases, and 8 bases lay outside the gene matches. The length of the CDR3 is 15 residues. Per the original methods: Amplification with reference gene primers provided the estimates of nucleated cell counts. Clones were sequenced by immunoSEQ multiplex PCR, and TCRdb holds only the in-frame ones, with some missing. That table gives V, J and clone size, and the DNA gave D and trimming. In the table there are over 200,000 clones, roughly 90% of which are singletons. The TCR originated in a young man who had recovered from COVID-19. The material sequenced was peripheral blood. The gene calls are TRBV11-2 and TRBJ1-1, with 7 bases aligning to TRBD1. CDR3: CASSLPGQQNTEAFF. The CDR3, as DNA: TGTGCCAGCAGTTTACCGGGACAGCAGAACACTGAAGCTTTCTTT.